This note documents a single T cell receptor beta chain sequence. Data came from immunoSEQ multiplex PCR; TCRdb stores just in-frame clones and leaves some out. There are hundreds of thousands of clones in the sample; over 75% occur only once, and roughly 1% lies in the top ten. The sample comes from a study of blood T cell repertoires in COVID-19. Study summary: Samples came from the United States, Italy and Spain, spanning acute and convalescent COVID-19.

The germline V gene encodes CDR1 WNHNN and CDR2 SYGVQD (reference sequence). Germline trimming cut 6 bases from V and 6 bases from J; bases unmatched to any gene: 2. The CDR3 loop spans 12 amino acids. All recovered Cohort 3 donors got two negative PCRs, got clearance, or saw symptom resolution. This sequence was found in a young man who had recovered from COVID-19. Sequenced input: PBMCs or T cells enriched from blood (not recorded which). This sequence joins TRBV10-1 and TRBJ1-1, with TRBD1 identical over 9 bases. DNA for the CDR3: TGCGCCAGCAGCGACAGGGGGGCTGAAGCTTTCTTT. It codes for CASSDRGAEAFF.